These 9 T cell receptor beta chains came from one sample sequenced in a study of blood T cell repertoires in COVID-19. Generated by immunoSEQ multiplex PCR, the TCRdb table keeps only in-frame clones and is missing some. The repertoire holds over 250,000 clones, approximately 88% seen once, with 2% to 2.5% in the top ten. The sample was peripheral blood. The receptors originated from a man over 45 with acute or convalescent COVID-19.

The table lists this clone with a few counts. V usage is TRBV7-2 and J usage is TRBJ1-1, with TRBD1 as a possible D gene (6 bases). The V end was cut by 3 bases, the J end by 4 bases, with 9 bases between. The germline gives CDR1 SGHTA, CDR2 FQGNSA. The CDR3 has 13 residues. CDR3 nucleotide sequence: TGTGCCAGCAGCTTGATCAGGGGCACTGAAGCTTTCTTT. This sequence encodes CASSLIRGTEAFF.

This clone was counted once. The chain employs TRBV9 and TRBJ1-1, with D possibly being TRBD1 (6 bases). The V gene's germline CDR1 is SGDLS and CDR2 YYNGEE. Deletions cut 0 bases from V and 1 base from J, with 10 bases between. The CDR3 covers 15 residues. The CDR3 bases are TGTGCCAGCAGCGTAGCTGGGGGCAAGAACACTGAAGCTTTCTTT. This codes for CASSVAGGKNTEAFF.

This clone occurred a few times. This rearrangement joins TRBV11-1 to TRBJ2-1; possible D gene TRBD1, 6 bases. Germline CDR1 and CDR2: SGHAT and FQDESV (reference sequence). Trimming removed 2 bases at V and 6 bases at J, with 11 bases between. The CDR3 consists of 14 residues. The CDR3, as DNA: TGTGCCAGCAGCTTAAGCAGGGGACGCAATGAGCAGTTCTTC. Translating gives CASSLSRGRNEQFF. Based on the CDR3 plus reference TRBV11-1 and TRBJ2-1, the full variable domain is EAEVAQSPRYKITEKSQAVAFWCDPISGHATLYWYRQILGQGPELLVQFQDESVVDDSQLPKDRFSAERLKGVDSTLKIQPAELGDSAMYLCASSLSRGRNEQFFGPGTRLTVL.

This chain uses TRBV5-4 with TRBJ2-1; TRBD1 might be the D (6 bases). This CDR3 contains 15 residues. V was clipped by 4 bases and J by 3 bases, with 14 bases between them. The germline gives CDR1 SGHNT, CDR2 YYREEE (reference sequence). For the CDR3, the DNA is TGTGCCAGCAGCCCCTCGGGACAACTCTACAATGAGCAGTTCTTC. This sequence encodes CASSPSGQLYNEQFF.

The chain has TRBV7-3 and TRBJ2-5; possible D gene TRBD2, 6 bases. Germline assignment: CDR1 SGHTA and CDR2 FQGTGA. Trimming left V 0 bases short and J 5 bases short, with 7 bases between. This CDR3 is built from 13 residues. CDR3: CASSLTEGETQYF. The CDR3, as DNA: TGTGCCAGCAGCTTAACGGAGGGGGAGACCCAGTACTTC.

The CDR3 here is CASSQVRGVRTDTQYF. CDR3 nucleotides: TGTGCCAGCAGCCAAGTGCGGGGGGTGAGGACAGATACGCAGTATTTT. This rearrangement joins TRBV3-1 (or the pseudogene TRBV3-2) to TRBJ2-3, with 8 bases identical to TRBD2. V shed 1 base, J shed 3 bases, and the junction held 6 bases outside the gene matches. The germline V gene encodes CDR1 LGHDT and CDR2 YNNKEL (reference sequence). CDR3 length equals 16 residues.

The V call is TRBV7-9, the J call TRBJ1-1; a possible D gene is TRBD1 (6 bases). Trimming took off 5 bases at V and 10 bases at J, with 8 bases between the two ends. This CDR3 region has 10 residues. Germline V gene data show CDR1 as SEHNR and CDR2 as FQNEAQ (reference sequence). CDR3 residues: CASSPGVAFF. Here the CDR3 DNA reads TGTGCCAGCAGCCCAGGGGTAGCTTTCTTT.

The J gene is TRBJ2-7, the V gene TRBV2; 7 bases map to TRBD1. V trimming: 8 bases; J trimming: 2 bases; junction bases outside the gene matches: 6. Germline V gives CDR1 SNHLY, CDR2 FYNNEI. The length of the CDR3 is 13 residues. CDR3 sequence: CASQPGGTYEQYF. In DNA, the CDR3 is TGTGCCAGCCAACCAGGGGGAACCTACGAGCAGTACTTC.

This clone showed up just once. This sequence joins TRBV5-6 and TRBJ2-7; 9 positions agree with TRBD1. Unmatched junction bases numbered 5, after V lost 2 bases and J lost 2 bases. Germline V lookup: CDR1 SGHDT, CDR2 YYEEEE. The CDR3 spans 15 residues. CDR3 in DNA: TGTGCCAGCAGCTTCGTACGACAGGGGGCCTACGAGCAGTACTTC. Its protein product is CASSFVRQGAYEQYF. Looking up the rest from reference TRBV5-6 and TRBJ2-7 gives the full variable domain: DAGVTQSPTHLIKTRGQQVTLRCSPKSGHDTVSWYQQALGQGPQFIFQYYEEEERQRGNFPDRFSGHQFPNYSSELNVNALLLGDSALYLCASSFVRQGAYEQYFGPGTRLTVT.